This is a list of T cell receptor beta chains from one sample in a study of T cell responses to AZD1222 COVID-19 vaccine. Assay used: immunoSEQ multiplex PCR; TCRdb lists only in-frame clones, some missing. The repertoire consists of around 84,000 clones, with over 75% occurring once and the leading ten covering 5.8%. The material sequenced was peripheral blood, taken on day 0 of AZD1222 vaccination. These TCRs come from an adult in good health. The CDR3 runs from the conserved cysteine through the conserved F or W. The order of the fields is D gene, clone size, V gene, J gene, CDR3 protein, CDR3 DNA. The D gene is left open where the match is weak. Rows may omit the clone size; those that give it use once, few, many or a size class.

TRBD1	NA	TRBV5-8	TRBJ1-6	CASSPGTGGDRNSPLHF	TGTGCCAGCAGCCCGGGGACAGGGGGGGACCGGAATTCACCCCTCCACTTT
NA	NA	TRBV28	TRBJ1-1	CASSRSGPIHEAFF	TGTGCCAGCAGTCGATCGGGACCAATTCATGAAGCTTTCTTT
TRBD2	NA	TRBV15	TRBJ2-1	CATSRGFSSGASYNEQFF	TGTGCCACCAGCAGGGGCTTCTCTAGCGGAGCCTCCTACAATGAGCAGTTCTTC
NA	NA	TRBV20-1	TRBJ2-2	CSASHREYSTGELFF	TGCAGTGCTAGTCACAGGGAATATAGCACCGGGGAGCTGTTTTTT
NA	NA	TRBV13	TRBJ2-5	CASSPRETQYF	TGTGCCAGCAGCCCCCGGGAGACCCAGTACTTC
NA	few	TRBV9	TRBJ1-2	CASSPGGGIYGYTF	TGTGCCAGCAGCCCCGGCGGAGGGATCTATGGCTACACCTTC
TRBD2	NA	TRBV9	TRBJ2-3	CASSVYLAGGPSTDTQYF	TGTGCCAGCAGCGTATACCTAGCGGGAGGCCCTAGCACAGATACGCAGTATTTT
NA	NA	TRBV19	TRBJ1-2	CASARRGSYGYTF	TGTGCCAGCGCCCGACGTGGGAGCTATGGCTACACCTTC
TRBD2	NA	TRBV27	TRBJ2-5	CASSVLSGRVQETQYF	TGTGCCTCCTCCGTACTTAGCGGGAGGGTCCAAGAGACCCAGTACTTC
NA	NA	TRBV5-1	TRBJ2-3	CASSLKRLDTQYF	TGCGCCAGCAGCTTGAAGAGGTTGGATACGCAGTATTTT
NA	NA	TRBV6-5	TRBJ1-1	CASSLRTGDEAFF	TGTGCCAGCAGTTTGAGGACCGGTGATGAAGCTTTCTTT
NA	NA	TRBV5-1	TRBJ1-1	CASSFLGTPNTEAFF	TGCGCCAGCAGCTTCCTCGGGACACCGAACACTGAAGCTTTCTTT
NA	NA	TRBV5-1	TRBJ1-1	CASSLAEGSTEAFF	TGCGCCAGCAGCTTGGCCGAGGGATCCACTGAAGCTTTCTTT
NA	NA	TRBV3-1/TRBV3-2	TRBJ1-2	CASSQGENGYTF	TGTGCCAGCAGCCAAGGAGAGAATGGCTACACCTTC
NA	NA	TRBV2	TRBJ1-5	CASSEAFPYQPQHF	TGTGCCAGCAGTGAAGCGTTTCCGTATCAGCCCCAGCATTTT
NA	NA	TRBV5-1	TRBJ2-5	CASGTNGETQYF	TGCGCCAGTGGGACGAACGGAGAGACCCAGTACTTC
NA	NA	TRBV18	TRBJ2-7	CASSLLEGITGGEQYF	TGTGCCAGCTCCCTTCTCGAGGGAATCACTGGGGGCGAGCAGTACTTC
TRBD2	NA	TRBV27	TRBJ2-1	CASSLSSGRARDEQFF	TGTGCCAGCAGTTTATCCAGCGGGAGGGCCCGCGATGAGCAGTTCTTC
NA	NA	TRBV27	TRBJ1-1	CASRPQGLGVHTEAFF	TGTGCCAGCAGACCCCAGGGACTTGGGGTGCACACTGAAGCTTTCTTT
NA	NA	TRBV7-8	TRBJ1-2	CASGFKGGYTF	TGTGCCAGCGGATTTAAGGGGGGCTACACCTTC
NA	NA	TRBV6-1	TRBJ1-5	CASSFPGEEPQHF	TGTGCCAGCAGTTTCCCCGGGGAGGAGCCCCAGCATTTT
TRBD2	NA	TRBV29-1	TRBJ2-1	CSGGTTSGTYNEQFF	TGCAGCGGGGGGACGACTAGCGGGACCTACAATGAGCAGTTCTTC
NA	NA	TRBV6-2/TRBV6-3	TRBJ2-7	CASSYSTRGSEQYF	TGTGCCAGCAGTTACTCGACCAGGGGCTCAGAGCAGTACTTC
TRBD1	NA	TRBV2	TRBJ1-2	CASLQDRGGIYGYTF	TGTGCCAGCCTCCAAGACAGGGGGGGAATCTATGGCTACACCTTC
NA	NA	TRBV5-4	TRBJ2-7	CASSLGAAREQYF	TGTGCCAGCAGTCTGGGGGCGGCTCGGGAGCAGTACTTC
NA	NA	TRBV6-1	TRBJ1-2	CASRRRGSDGYTF	TGTGCCAGCAGGAGACGGGGCAGTGACGGCTACACCTTC
TRBD1	NA	TRBV4-2	TRBJ1-2	CASSQELFRTGGGYGYTF	TGTGCCAGCAGCCAAGAGTTATTTCGGACAGGAGGTGGCTATGGCTACACCTTC
NA	NA	TRBV5-1	TRBJ2-2	CASSRTINTGELFF	TGCGCCAGCAGTAGGACTATCAACACCGGGGAGCTGTTTTTT
TRBD1	NA	TRBV29-1	TRBJ2-5	CSAGWTGIQETQYF	TGCAGCGCCGGATGGACAGGGATCCAAGAGACCCAGTACTTC
NA	once	TRBV3-1/TRBV3-2	TRBJ2-2	CASSQGRGELFF	TGTGCCAGCAGCCAAGGTCGCGGGGAGCTGTTTTTT
NA	once	TRBV11-2	TRBJ1-2	CASSPSPPRGYGYTF	TGTGCCAGCAGCCCCTCGCCCCCCCGGGGCTATGGCTACACCTTC
TRBD2	NA	TRBV11-2	TRBJ2-1	CASSLPGLAGGGSYNEQFF	TGTGCCAGCAGCCTCCCGGGACTAGCGGGAGGGGGTAGCTACAATGAGCAGTTCTTC
TRBD1	NA	TRBV24-1	TRBJ2-1	CATSDPGGFYNEQFF	TGTGCCACCAGTGATCCAGGGGGCTTCTACAATGAGCAGTTCTTC
NA	once	TRBV2	TRBJ2-7	CASNTGGSYEQYF	TGTGCCAGCAATACTGGGGGCTCCTACGAGCAGTACTTC
NA	few	TRBV10-3	TRBJ1-2	CAISESGGAAYGYTF	TGTGCCATCAGTGAGTCGGGCGGGGCGGCGTATGGCTACACCTTC
TRBD2	NA	TRBV7-8	TRBJ2-1	CASSLILADYNEQFF	TGTGCCAGCAGCTTAATCCTAGCGGACTACAATGAGCAGTTCTTC